Detailed here is one T cell receptor beta chain. These data are taken from a study of blood T cell repertoires in COVID-19. About the study: Researchers got acute and convalescent COVID-19 samples from the United States, Italy and Spain. Sources were T cells, B-cell-depleted T cells, or PBMCs; the material itself was cDNA or gDNA.

Patients from Seattle were sampled longitudinally, starting during active infection. CDR1 LNHDA and CDR2 SQIVND come from the germline V gene (reference sequence). This CDR3 region has 16 residues. The junction had 8 bases not matched to a gene; V was cut back by 5 bases and J by 0 bases. Authors' processing steps: Scientists estimated how many nucleated cells there were by amplifying reference gene primers. Libraries were prepared by immunoSEQ multiplex PCR; TCRdb keeps only in-frame clonotypes and omits some of them. For V, J and clone size, that table is used; D and trimming come from the DNA. Seen here are a few hundred thousand clones, 75% to 85% observed once, and the top ten hold over 1%.

Sequencing input: peripheral blood. This sequence originates from a young woman with COVID-19, enrolled during active disease. The gene calls are TRBV19 and TRBJ2-3; 7 positions agree with TRBD2. CDR3 in amino acids: CASSRTAGSSTDTQYF. Written as DNA, the CDR3 is TGTGCCAGTAGTCGAACAGCGGGGTCTAGCACAGATACGCAGTATTTT.